Here is one T cell receptor (beta chain) with its context. Under the authors' procedure: Estimated nucleated cell counts came from reference gene primer amplification. Profiling relied on immunoSEQ multiplex PCR, and the TCRdb table lists in-frame clones only, not all of them. V, J and clone size derive from that table, while D and trimming were established from the DNA sequence. The sample yields around 220,000 clones, approximately 79% seen once. The germline CDR1 and CDR2 sequences are LNHDA and SQIVND (reference sequence). The CDR3 runs 14 residues. V was clipped by 5 bases and J by 2 bases; unmatched bases: 6. This entry is derived from a study of blood T cell repertoires in COVID-19.

This rearrangement joins TRBV19 to TRBJ2-7, with 7 bases fitting TRBD2. Sequenced input: peripheral blood. The sequence derives from a woman aged 40 to 50 with active or convalescent COVID-19. CDR3: CASSGSGVTYEQYF. CDR3 nucleotide sequence: TGTGCCAGTAGTGGAAGCGGGGTAACCTACGAGCAGTACTTC. Filled out from reference TRBV19 and TRBJ2-7, the complete variable domain reads DGGITQSPKYLFRKEGQNVTLSCEQNLNHDAMYWYRQDPGQGLRLIYYSQIVNDFQKGDIAEGYSVSREKKESFPLTVTSAQKNPTAFYLCASSGSGVTYEQYFGPGTRLTVT.